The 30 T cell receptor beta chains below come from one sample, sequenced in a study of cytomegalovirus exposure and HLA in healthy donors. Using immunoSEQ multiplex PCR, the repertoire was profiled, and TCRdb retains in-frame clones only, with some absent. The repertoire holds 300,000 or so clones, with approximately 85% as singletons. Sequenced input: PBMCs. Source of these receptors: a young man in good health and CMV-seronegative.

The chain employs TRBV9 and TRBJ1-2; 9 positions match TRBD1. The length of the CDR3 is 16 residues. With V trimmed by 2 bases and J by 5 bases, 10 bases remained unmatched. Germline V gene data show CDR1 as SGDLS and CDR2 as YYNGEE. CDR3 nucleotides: TGTGCCAGCAGCGTCGGTCCGGGACAGGGTGGGTATGGCTACACCTTC. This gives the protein CASSVGPGQGGYGYTF.

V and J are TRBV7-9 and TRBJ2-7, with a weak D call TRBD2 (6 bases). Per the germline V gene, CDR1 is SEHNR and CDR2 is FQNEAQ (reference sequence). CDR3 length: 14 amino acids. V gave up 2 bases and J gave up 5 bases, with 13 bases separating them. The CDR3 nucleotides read TGTGCCAGCAGCTTAACGGGGTGGAGGGACGAGCAGTACTTC. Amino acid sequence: CASSLTGWRDEQYF.

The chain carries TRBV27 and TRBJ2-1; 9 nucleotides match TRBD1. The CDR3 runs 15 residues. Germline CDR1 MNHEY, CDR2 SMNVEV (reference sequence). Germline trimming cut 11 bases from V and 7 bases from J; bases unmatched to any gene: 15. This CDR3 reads CAVTPGTGIPNEQFF. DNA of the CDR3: TGTGCCGTCACACCTGGGACAGGGATTCCGAATGAGCAGTTCTTC.

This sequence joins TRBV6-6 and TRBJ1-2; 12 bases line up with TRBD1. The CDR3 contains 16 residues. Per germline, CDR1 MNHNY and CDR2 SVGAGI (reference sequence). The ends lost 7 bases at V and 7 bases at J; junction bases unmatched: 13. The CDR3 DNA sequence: TGTGCCAGCATGGGGGGACAGGGGGCACCTGTGAGTGGCTACACCTTC. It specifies CASMGGQGAPVSGYTF.

CDR3 nucleotides: TGTGCCATCAGTGAGCCATATGGGGGGACTGAAGCTTTCTTT. This gives the protein CAISEPYGGTEAFF. V and J are TRBV10-3 and TRBJ1-1; possible D gene TRBD1, 5 bases. Looked up from germline, CDR1 is ENHRY and CDR2 is SYGVKD. This CDR3 has 14 residues. V lost 2 bases, J lost 5 bases, and 12 bases lay in between.

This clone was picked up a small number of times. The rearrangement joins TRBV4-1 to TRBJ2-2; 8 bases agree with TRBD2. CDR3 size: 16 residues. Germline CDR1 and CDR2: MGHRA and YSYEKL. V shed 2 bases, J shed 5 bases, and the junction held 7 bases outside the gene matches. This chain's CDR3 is CASSQFRTGGTGELFF. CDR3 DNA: TGCGCCAGCAGCCAATTTCGGACGGGAGGGACCGGGGAGCTGTTTTTT.

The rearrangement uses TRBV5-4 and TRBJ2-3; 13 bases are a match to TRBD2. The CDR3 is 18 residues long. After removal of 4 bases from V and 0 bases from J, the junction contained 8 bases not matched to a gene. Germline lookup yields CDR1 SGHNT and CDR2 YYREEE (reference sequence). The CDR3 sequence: CASSRGTSGVFSTDTQYF. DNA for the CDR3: TGTGCCAGCAGCCGGGGGACTAGCGGGGTTTTTAGCACAGATACGCAGTATTTT. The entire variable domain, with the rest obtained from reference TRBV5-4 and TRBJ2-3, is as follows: ETGVTQSPTHLIKTRGQQVTLRCSSQSGHNTVSWYQQALGQGPQFIFQYYREEENGRGNFPPRFSGLQFPNYSSELNVNALELDDSALYLCASSRGTSGVFSTDTQYFGPGTRLTVL.

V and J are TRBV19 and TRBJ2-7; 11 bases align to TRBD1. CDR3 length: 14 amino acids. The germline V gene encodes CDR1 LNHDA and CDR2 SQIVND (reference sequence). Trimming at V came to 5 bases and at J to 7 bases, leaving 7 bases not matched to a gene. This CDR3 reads CASSGGQGAGEQYF. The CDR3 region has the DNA TGTGCCAGTAGTGGCGGACAGGGGGCCGGAGAGCAGTACTTC.

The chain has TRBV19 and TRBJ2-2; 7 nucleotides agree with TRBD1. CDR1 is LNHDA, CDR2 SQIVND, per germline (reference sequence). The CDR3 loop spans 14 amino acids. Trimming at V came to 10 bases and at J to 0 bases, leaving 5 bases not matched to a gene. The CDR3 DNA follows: TGTGCCACTCGGACAGGTCCGAACACCGGGGAGCTGTTTTTT. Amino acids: CATRTGPNTGELFF.

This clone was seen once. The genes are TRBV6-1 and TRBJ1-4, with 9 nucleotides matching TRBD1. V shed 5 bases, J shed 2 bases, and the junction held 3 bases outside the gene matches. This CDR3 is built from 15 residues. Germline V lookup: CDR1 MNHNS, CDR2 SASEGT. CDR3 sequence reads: CASSLQGATNEKLFF. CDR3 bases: TGTGCCAGCAGTCTACAGGGGGCCACTAATGAAAAACTGTTTTTT.

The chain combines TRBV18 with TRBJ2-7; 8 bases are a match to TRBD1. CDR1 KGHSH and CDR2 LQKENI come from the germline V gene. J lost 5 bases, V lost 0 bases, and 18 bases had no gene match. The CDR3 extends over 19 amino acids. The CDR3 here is CASSPPFRGRGQERNEQYF. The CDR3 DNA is TGTGCCAGCTCACCACCATTCCGAGGCCGGGGACAGGAGCGGAACGAGCAGTACTTC.

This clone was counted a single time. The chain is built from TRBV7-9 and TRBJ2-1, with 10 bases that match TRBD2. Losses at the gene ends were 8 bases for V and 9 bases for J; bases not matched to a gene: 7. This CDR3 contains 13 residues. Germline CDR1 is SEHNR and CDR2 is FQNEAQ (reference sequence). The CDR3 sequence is CASHTSGVSEQFF. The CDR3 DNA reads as TGTGCCAGCCATACTAGCGGGGTCAGTGAGCAGTTCTTC.

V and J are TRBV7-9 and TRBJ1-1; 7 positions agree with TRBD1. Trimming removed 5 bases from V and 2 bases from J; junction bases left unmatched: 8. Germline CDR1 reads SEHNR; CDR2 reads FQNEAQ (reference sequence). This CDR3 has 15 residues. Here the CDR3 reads CASSKQQGLNTEAFF. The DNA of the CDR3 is TGTGCCAGCAGCAAACAACAGGGGCTTAACACTGAAGCTTTCTTT.

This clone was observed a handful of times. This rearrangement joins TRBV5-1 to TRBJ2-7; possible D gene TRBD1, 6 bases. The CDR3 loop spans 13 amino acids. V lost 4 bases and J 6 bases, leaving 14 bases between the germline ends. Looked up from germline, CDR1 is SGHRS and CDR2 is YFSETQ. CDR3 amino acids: CASSRQVSSEQYF. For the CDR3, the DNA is TGCGCCAGCAGCAGACAGGTATCTAGCGAGCAGTACTTC.

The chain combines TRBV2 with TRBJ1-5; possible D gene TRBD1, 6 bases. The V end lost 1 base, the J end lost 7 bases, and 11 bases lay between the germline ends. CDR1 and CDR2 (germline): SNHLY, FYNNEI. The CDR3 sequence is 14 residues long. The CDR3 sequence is CASSEVGAGQPQHF. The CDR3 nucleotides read TGTGCCAGCAGTGAAGTGGGGGCCGGGCAGCCCCAGCATTTT. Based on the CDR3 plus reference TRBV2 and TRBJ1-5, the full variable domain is EPEVTQTPSHQVTQMGQEVILRCVPISNHLYFYWYRQILGQKVEFLVSFYNNEISEKSEIFDDQFSVERPDGSNFTLKIRSTKLEDSAMYFCASSEVGAGQPQHFGDGTRLSIL.

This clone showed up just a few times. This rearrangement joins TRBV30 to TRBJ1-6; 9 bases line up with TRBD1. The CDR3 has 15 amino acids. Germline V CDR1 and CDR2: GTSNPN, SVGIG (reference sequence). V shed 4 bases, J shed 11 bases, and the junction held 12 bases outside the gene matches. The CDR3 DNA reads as TGTGCCTGGACCTATCACCGACAGGGGGAGACACCCCTCCACTTT. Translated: CAWTYHRQGETPLHF.

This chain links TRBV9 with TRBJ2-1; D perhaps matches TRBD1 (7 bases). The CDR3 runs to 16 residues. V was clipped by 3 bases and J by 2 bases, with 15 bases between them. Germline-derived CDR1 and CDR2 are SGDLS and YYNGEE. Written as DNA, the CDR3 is TGTGCCAGCAGCGATCGGACAGGAGGGACCTACAATGAGCAGTTCTTC. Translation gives CASSDRTGGTYNEQFF.

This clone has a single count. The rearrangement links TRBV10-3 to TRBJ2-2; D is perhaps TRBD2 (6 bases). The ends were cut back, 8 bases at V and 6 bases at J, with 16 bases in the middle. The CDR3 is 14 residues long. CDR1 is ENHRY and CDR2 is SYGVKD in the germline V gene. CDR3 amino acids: CAISRDSNPGELFF. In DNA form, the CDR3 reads TGTGCCATCTCCCGGGACTCAAACCCCGGGGAGCTGTTTTTT.

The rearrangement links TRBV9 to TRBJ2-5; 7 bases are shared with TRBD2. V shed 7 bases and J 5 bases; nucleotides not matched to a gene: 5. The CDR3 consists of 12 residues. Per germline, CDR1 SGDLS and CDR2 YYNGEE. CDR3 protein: CASGGEGETQYF. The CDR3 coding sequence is TGTGCCAGCGGAGGGGAGGGGGAGACCCAGTACTTC.

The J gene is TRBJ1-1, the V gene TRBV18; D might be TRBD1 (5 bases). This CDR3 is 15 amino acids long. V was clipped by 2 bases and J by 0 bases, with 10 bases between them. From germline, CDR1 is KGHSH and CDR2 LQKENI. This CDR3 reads CASSPVGGVNTEAFF. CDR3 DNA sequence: TGTGCCAGCTCACCAGTTGGGGGGGTGAACACTGAAGCTTTCTTT.

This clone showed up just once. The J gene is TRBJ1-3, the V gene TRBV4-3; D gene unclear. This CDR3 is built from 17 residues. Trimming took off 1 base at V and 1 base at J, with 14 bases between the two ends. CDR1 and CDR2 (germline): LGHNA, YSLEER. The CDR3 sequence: CASSQGSGTLSGNTIYF. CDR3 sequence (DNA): TGCGCCAGCAGCCAAGGTTCGGGAACACTTTCTGGAAACACCATATATTTT.

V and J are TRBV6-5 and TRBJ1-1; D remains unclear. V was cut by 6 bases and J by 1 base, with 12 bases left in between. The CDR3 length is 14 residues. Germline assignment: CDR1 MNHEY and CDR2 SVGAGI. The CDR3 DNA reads TGTGCCAGCAGCTCAATCCCGGGGAACACTGAAGCTTTCTTT. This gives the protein CASSSIPGNTEAFF.

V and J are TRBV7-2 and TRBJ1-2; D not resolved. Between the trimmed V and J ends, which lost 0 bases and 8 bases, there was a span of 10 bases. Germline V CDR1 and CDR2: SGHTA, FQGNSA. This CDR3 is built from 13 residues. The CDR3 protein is CASSLAGWRGYTF. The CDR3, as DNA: TGTGCCAGCAGCTTAGCGGGATGGAGGGGCTACACCTTC. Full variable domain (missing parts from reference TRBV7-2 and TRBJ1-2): GAGVSQSPSNKVTEKGKDVELRCDPISGHTALYWYRQSLGQGLEFLIYFQGNSAPDKSGLPSDRFSAERTGGSVSTLTIQRTQQEDSAVYLCASSLAGWRGYTFGSGTRLTVV.

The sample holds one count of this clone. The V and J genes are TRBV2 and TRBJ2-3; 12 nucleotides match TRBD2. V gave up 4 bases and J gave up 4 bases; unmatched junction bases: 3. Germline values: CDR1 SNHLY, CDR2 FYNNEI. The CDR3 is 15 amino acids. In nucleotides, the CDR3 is TGTGCCAGCAGTGGGACTAGCGGGGATGCAGATACGCAGTATTTT. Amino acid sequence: CASSGTSGDADTQYF.

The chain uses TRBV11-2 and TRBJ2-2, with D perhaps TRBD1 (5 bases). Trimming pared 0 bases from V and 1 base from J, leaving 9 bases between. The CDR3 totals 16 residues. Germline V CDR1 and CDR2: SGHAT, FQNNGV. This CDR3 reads CASSLEVRVNTGELFF. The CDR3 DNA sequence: TGTGCCAGCAGCTTAGAGGTCAGGGTGAACACCGGGGAGCTGTTTTTT.

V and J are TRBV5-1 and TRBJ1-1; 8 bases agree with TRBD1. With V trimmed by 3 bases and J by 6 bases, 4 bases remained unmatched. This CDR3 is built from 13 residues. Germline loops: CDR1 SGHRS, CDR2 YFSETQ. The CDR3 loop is CASSSGQVPEAFF. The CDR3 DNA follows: TGCGCCAGCAGCTCGGGACAGGTACCTGAAGCTTTCTTT.

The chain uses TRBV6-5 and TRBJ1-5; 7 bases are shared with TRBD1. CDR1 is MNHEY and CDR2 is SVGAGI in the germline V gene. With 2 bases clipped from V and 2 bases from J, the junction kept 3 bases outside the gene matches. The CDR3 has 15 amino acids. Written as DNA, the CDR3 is TGTGCCAGCAGTTACCAGGGGGGCGGCAATCAGCCCCAGCATTTT. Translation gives CASSYQGGGNQPQHF.

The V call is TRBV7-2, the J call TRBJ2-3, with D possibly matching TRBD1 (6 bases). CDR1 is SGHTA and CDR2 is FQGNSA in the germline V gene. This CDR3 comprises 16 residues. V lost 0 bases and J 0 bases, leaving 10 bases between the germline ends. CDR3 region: CASSLAAGASTDTQYF. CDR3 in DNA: TGTGCCAGCAGCTTAGCTGCAGGGGCAAGCACAGATACGCAGTATTTT.

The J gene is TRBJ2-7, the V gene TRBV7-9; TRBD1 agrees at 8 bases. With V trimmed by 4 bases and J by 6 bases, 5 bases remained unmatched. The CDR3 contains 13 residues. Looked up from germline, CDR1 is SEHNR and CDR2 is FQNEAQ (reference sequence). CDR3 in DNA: TGTGCCAGCAGCTCGGACAGGGTGTTCGAGCAGTACTTC. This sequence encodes CASSSDRVFEQYF.

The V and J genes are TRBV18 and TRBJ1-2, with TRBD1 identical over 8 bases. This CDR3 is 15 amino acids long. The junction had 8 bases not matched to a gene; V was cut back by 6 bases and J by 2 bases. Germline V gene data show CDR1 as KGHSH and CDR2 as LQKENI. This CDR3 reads CASSNSDRANYGYTF. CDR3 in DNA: TGTGCCAGCTCTAACTCGGACAGGGCCAACTATGGCTACACCTTC.